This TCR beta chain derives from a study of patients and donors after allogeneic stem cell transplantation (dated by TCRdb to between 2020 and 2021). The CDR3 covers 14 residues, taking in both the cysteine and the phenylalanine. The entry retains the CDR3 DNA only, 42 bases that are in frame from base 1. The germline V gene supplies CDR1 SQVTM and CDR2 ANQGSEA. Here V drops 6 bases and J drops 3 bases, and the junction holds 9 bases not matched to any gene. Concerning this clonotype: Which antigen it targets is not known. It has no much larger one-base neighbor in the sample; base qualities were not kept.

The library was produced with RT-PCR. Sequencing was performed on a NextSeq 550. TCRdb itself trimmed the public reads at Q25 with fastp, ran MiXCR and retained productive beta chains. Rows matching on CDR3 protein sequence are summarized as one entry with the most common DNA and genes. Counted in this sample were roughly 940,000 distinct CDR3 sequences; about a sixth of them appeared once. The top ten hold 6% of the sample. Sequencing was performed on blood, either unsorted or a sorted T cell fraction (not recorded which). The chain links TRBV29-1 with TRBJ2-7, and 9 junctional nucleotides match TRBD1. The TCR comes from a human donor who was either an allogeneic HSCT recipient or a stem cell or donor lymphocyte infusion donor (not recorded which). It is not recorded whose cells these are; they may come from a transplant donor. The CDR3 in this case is CSVTPGTGFYEQYF. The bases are TGCAGCGTCACGCCGGGGACAGGGTTCTACGAGCAGTACTTC.